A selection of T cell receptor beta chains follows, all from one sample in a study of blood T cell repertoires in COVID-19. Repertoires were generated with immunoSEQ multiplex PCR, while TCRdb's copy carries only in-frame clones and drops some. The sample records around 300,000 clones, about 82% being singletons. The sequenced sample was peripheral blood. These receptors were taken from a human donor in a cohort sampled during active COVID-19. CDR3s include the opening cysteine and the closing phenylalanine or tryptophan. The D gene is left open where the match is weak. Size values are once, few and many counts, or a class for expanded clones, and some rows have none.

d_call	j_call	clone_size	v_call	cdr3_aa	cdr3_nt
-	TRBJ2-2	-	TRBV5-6	CASSRNTGELFF	TGTGCCAGCAGCCGGAACACCGGGGAGCTGTTTTTT
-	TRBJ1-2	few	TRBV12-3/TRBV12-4	CASSQAYGYTF	TGTGCCAGCAGCCAGGCGTATGGCTACACCTTC
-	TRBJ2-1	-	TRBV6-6	CASSSLAQAVQFF	TGTGCCAGCAGTTCTCTGGCCCAGGCAGTGCAGTTCTTC
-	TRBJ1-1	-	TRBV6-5	CASSYSAGGNTEAFF	TGTGCCAGCAGTTACTCGGCGGGAGGGAACACTGAAGCTTTCTTT
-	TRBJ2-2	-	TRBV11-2	CASSLHTGELFF	TGTGCCAGCAGCCTACACACCGGGGAGCTGTTTTTT
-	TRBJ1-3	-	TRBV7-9	CASSLRADSGNTIYF	TGTGCCAGCAGCTTACGCGCGGACTCTGGAAACACCATATATTTT
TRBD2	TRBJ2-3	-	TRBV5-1	CASSLGQAGPNTDTQYF	TGCGCCAGCAGCTTGGGGCAAGCGGGGCCTAACACAGATACGCAGTATTTT
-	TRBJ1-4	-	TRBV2	CASNQGEEKLFF	TGTGCCAGCAATCAGGGCGAGGAAAAACTGTTTTTT
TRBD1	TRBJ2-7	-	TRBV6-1	CASSEWQGEYEQYF	TGTGCCAGCAGTGAATGGCAGGGGGAATACGAGCAGTACTTC
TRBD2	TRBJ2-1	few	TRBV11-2	CASRLAGSPYNEQFF	TGTGCCAGCAGGTTAGCGGGGAGCCCCTACAATGAGCAGTTCTTC
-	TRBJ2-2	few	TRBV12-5	CASGYSTGELFF	TGTGCTAGTGGCTACTCCACCGGGGAGCTGTTTTTT
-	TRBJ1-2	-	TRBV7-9	CASRQETNYGYTF	TGTGCCAGCAGACAGGAGACTAACTATGGCTACACCTTC
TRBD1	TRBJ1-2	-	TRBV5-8	CASSTTGQNYGYTF	TGTGCCAGCAGCACGACAGGGCAAAACTATGGCTACACCTTC
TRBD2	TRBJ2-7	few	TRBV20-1	CSASLAGKSYEQYF	TGCAGTGCTAGTCTAGCGGGAAAGTCCTACGAGCAGTACTTC
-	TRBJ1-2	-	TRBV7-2	CASSKLETDNYGYTF	TGTGCCAGCAGCAAACTCGAGACAGATAACTATGGCTACACCTTC
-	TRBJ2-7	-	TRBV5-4	CASSWRTGLHPYEQYF	TGTGCCAGCAGCTGGAGAACAGGGTTACATCCCTACGAGCAGTACTTC
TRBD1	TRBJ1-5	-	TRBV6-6	CASSYSRDRGQPQHF	TGTGCCAGCAGTTACAGTCGGGACAGGGGTCAGCCCCAGCATTTT
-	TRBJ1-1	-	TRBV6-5	CASILGEDTEAFF	TGTGCCAGCATCTTAGGAGAGGACACTGAAGCTTTCTTT
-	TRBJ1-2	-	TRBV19	CASSIGGTPNYGYTF	TGTGCCAGTAGTATAGGGGGGACACCGAACTATGGCTACACCTTC
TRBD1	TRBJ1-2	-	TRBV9	CASSFSGTGQGGYTF	TGTGCCAGCAGCTTTTCCGGGACAGGGCAGGGAGGCTACACCTTC
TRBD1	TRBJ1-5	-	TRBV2	CASRSDRGSNQPQHF	TGTGCCAGCAGATCAGACAGGGGAAGCAATCAGCCCCAGCATTTT
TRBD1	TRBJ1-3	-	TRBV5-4	CASSLDRGSGNTIYF	TGTGCCAGCAGCTTGGACAGGGGGTCCGGAAACACCATATATTTT
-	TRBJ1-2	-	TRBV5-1	CASSSSGATYGYTF	TGCGCCAGCAGCTCCTCGGGAGCCACCTATGGCTACACCTTC
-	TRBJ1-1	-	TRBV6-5	CASSYSPGGTEAFF	TGTGCCAGCAGTTACTCCCCCGGCGGGACTGAAGCTTTCTTT
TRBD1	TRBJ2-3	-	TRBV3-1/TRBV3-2	CASSRKGQWGTDTQYF	TGTGCCAGCAGTCGAAAGGGACAGTGGGGGACAGATACGCAGTATTTT
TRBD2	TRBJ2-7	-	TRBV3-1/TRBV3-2	CASSQDPLAGGYEQYF	TGTGCCAGCAGCCAAGATCCACTAGCGGGGGGCTACGAGCAGTACTTC
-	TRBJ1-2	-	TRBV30	CAWGTGYGYTF	TGTGCCTGGGGAACGGGCTATGGCTACACCTTC
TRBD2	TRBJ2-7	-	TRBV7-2	CASSQGERGLEQYF	TGTGCCAGCAGCCAAGGGGAGCGGGGGTTGGAGCAGTACTTC